The next 32 T cell receptor beta chains were all read from a single sample in a study of early T cells in non-severe SARS-CoV-2 infection. TCRdb independently ran MiXCR on the 5' RACE reads; one entry per CDR3 protein. Of 90,000 to 120,000 distinct CDR3 sequences in the sample, over 8.5% were seen once. The sequenced sample consisted of whole blood. These receptors all stem from an adult who was a healthcare worker with PCR-confirmed SARS-CoV-2 infection or an uninfected control (not recorded which).

The CDR3 sequence is CAISPDQFLNYGYTF. CDR3 DNA sequence: TGTGCCATCAGTCCTGACCAATTCCTTAACTATGGCTACACCTTC. The chain couples TRBV10-3 to TRBJ1-2; D unclear. There are 15 residues in the CDR3. The V end lost 5 bases, the J end lost 1 base, and 14 bases lay between the germline ends. Germline V gene sequence: CDR1 ENHRY, CDR2 SYGVKD.

This clonotype appeared many times. The chain joins TRBV20-1 to TRBJ2-1; D is undetermined. CDR1 DFQATT and CDR2 SNEGSKA come from the germline V gene (reference sequence). This CDR3 contains 13 residues. V was trimmed by 1 base and J by 2 bases, leaving 6 bases between them. DNA of the CDR3: TGCAGTGCTAGAGGGAGCACCTACAATGAGCAGTTCTTC. Translation gives CSARGSTYNEQFF.

This clonotype has only a few counts. J is TRBJ2-1 and V is TRBV7-9; TRBD2 agrees at 9 bases. Germline V gives CDR1 SEHNR, CDR2 FQNEAQ (reference sequence). V was clipped by 1 base and J by 5 bases; unmatched bases: 3. This CDR3 has 15 residues. CDR3 sequence (DNA): TGTGCCAGCAGCTTAGGTCGACTAGCGGACAATGAGCAGTTCTTC. Its translation is CASSLGRLADNEQFF.

This chain uses TRBV5-1 with TRBJ2-1; 9 bases are shared with TRBD1. Germline values: CDR1 SGHRS, CDR2 YFSETQ. The CDR3 sequence is 17 residues long. With V trimmed by 0 bases and J by 6 bases, 10 bases remained unmatched. The CDR3 loop is CASSLGRGTGSINEQFF. Here the CDR3 DNA reads TGCGCCAGCAGCTTGGGGCGAGGGACAGGGTCGATCAATGAGCAGTTCTTC.

In this sample, this clonotype turned up many times. The rearrangement uses TRBV7-2 and TRBJ2-7, with 12 bases fitting TRBD2. The CDR3 sequence is 16 residues long. Germline-derived CDR1 and CDR2 are SGHTA and FQGNSA. Trimming cost V 5 bases and J 0 bases; bases outside gene matches: 5. The DNA for the CDR3 is TGTGCCAGCAGCCTGGCGACTAGCGGGAGCTCCTACGAGCAGTACTTC. Protein sequence: CASSLATSGSSYEQYF.

The rearrangement joins TRBV12-3 or TRBV12-4 to TRBJ2-6; 7 bases map to TRBD1. Germline trimming cut 6 bases from V and 1 base from J; bases unmatched to any gene: 9. CDR3 length: 17 amino acids. CDR3 bases: TGTGCCAGCAGCTTCACGGGACAGAAGTCTGGGGCCAACGTCCTGACTTTC. Translated: CASSFTGQKSGANVLTF.

This clonotype was found a few times. V and J are TRBV28 and TRBJ2-7; D is uncertain. Germline V CDR1 and CDR2: MDHEN, SYDVKM. Deletions cut 5 bases from V and 7 bases from J, with 15 bases between. The length of the CDR3 is 13 residues. The CDR3 loop is CASSPHMTWEQYF. The CDR3 DNA reads TGTGCCAGCAGTCCCCATATGACATGGGAGCAGTACTTC.

The chain combines TRBV12-3 or TRBV12-4 with TRBJ1-1; D is unclear. V was trimmed by 7 bases and J by 8 bases, leaving 20 bases between them. The CDR3 has 14 amino acids. The CDR3 region is CASTYAGAFFEAFF. The CDR3 DNA follows: TGTGCCAGCACCTATGCGGGAGCGTTCTTCGAAGCTTTCTTT.

This clonotype was seen many times. V usage is TRBV28 and J usage is TRBJ1-3; no definite D call. The CDR3 runs 16 residues. Trimming took off 6 bases at V and 0 bases at J, with 15 bases between the two ends. The V gene's germline CDR1 is MDHEN and CDR2 SYDVKM. The CDR3 DNA is TGTGCCAGCAGCTCCGACATCGTAAGCTCTGGAAACACCATATATTTT. Translated, it gives CASSSDIVSSGNTIYF.

Points on this clonotype: Since a much larger clone is just one base distant, this may be a read error. The chain recombines TRBV4-1 with TRBJ2-7; possibly TRBD2 for D (5 bases). CDR1 MGHRA and CDR2 YSYEKL come from the germline V gene. The CDR3 is 15 residues long. V was pared by 1 base and J by 3 bases, with 13 bases between. The CDR3 DNA reads as TGCGCCAGCAGCCAAGGGGTACGGGGTTTCTACGAGCAGTACTTC. Protein: CASSQGVRGFYEQYF.

This chain uses TRBV20-1 with TRBJ1-5, with no clear D. V dropped 3 bases and J dropped 3 bases, with 6 bases sitting between them. Germline CDR1 reads DFQATT; CDR2 reads SNEGSKA (reference sequence). The CDR3 loop spans 12 amino acids. The CDR3 protein is CSASSLNQPQHF. In nucleotides, the CDR3 is TGCAGTGCTAGCAGCCTCAATCAGCCCCAGCATTTT.

Worth noting for this clonotype: A much more abundant neighbour one base away suggests this may be a read error. The chain links TRBV29-1 to TRBJ2-5, with TRBD2 matching 10 bases. The J segment lost 7 bases and the V segment lost 7 bases, leaving 12 bases of the junction unmatched. Germline CDR1 is SQVTM and CDR2 is ANQGSEA. This CDR3 has 14 residues. This chain's CDR3 is CSGRTSGTLGTQYF. DNA of the CDR3: TGCAGCGGTAGAACTAGCGGGACGCTCGGGACCCAGTACTTC.

The chain employs TRBV28 and TRBJ1-2; D might be TRBD1 (5 bases). Per the germline V gene, CDR1 is MDHEN and CDR2 is SYDVKM. CDR3 length equals 13 residues. V was clipped by 8 bases and J by 4 bases, with 14 bases between them. In nucleotides, the CDR3 is TGTGCCAGCCAGGACAACCGGAGCTATGGCTACACCTTC. Translated, it gives CASQDNRSYGYTF.

This clonotype was recorded at least ten times. This chain links TRBV10-3 with TRBJ2-2, with a tentative D call TRBD1 (5 bases). V was cut by 10 bases and J by 2 bases, with 23 bases left in between. CDR1 and CDR2 (germline): ENHRY, SYGVKD. This CDR3 comprises 17 residues. The CDR3 DNA is TGTGCCACAGGGCTGGTCGCCGGGCCGGGTAACACCGGGGAGCTGTTTTTT. The encoded protein is CATGLVAGPGNTGELFF.

The rearrangement links TRBV5-4 to TRBJ2-7; tentatively, D is TRBD2 (5 bases). This CDR3 is 14 amino acids long. Trimming shortened V by 4 bases and J by 2 bases, and 13 bases separated the two germline ends. Germline lookup yields CDR1 SGHNT and CDR2 YYREEE (reference sequence). DNA of the CDR3: TGTGCCAGCAGCCCCGGCCCCGGGACCTACGAGCAGTACTTC. Amino acid sequence: CASSPGPGTYEQYF.

The genes are TRBV20-1 and TRBJ2-1; D not resolved. CDR3 length equals 14 residues. The V gene's germline CDR1 is DFQATT and CDR2 SNEGSKA (reference sequence). With 3 bases removed from V and 2 bases from J, the gap between germline ends came to 11 bases. The CDR3 bases are TGCAGTGCTAGTCTACAGTCAGCCTACAATGAGCAGTTCTTC. It codes for CSASLQSAYNEQFF.

This clonotype appeared many times. The V call is TRBV12-3 or TRBV12-4, the J call TRBJ2-3, with D hard to call. The CDR3 runs 14 residues. The ends were cut back, 4 bases at V and 3 bases at J, with 11 bases in the middle. The CDR3 here is CASSWSSGTDTQYF. The DNA for the CDR3 is TGTGCCAGCAGTTGGAGTAGTGGGACAGATACGCAGTATTTT.

The chain is built from TRBV11-2 and TRBJ2-2; 7 nucleotides agree with TRBD2. With 6 bases clipped from V and 0 bases from J, the junction kept 7 bases outside the gene matches. The CDR3 runs to 16 residues. The germline gives CDR1 SGHAT, CDR2 FQNNGV. The CDR3 nucleotides are TGTGCCAGCAGACCCTCTGCGGGGGCGAACACCGGGGAGCTGTTTTTT. The encoded protein is CASRPSAGANTGELFF.

This clonotype has just a few counts. The genes are TRBV21-1 and TRBJ2-7; the table's D call, TRBD2, has no DNA check behind it. TRBV21-1 is a pseudogene. The length of the CDR3 is 17 residues. The CDR3 protein is CASSMMAREGWRHEQYF. In DNA form, the CDR3 reads TGTGCCAGCAGCATGATGGCGCGGGAGGGCTGGAGGCACGAGCAGTACTTC.

This clonotype was seen at least ten times. The V and J genes are TRBV30 and TRBJ2-1; D gene ambiguous. This CDR3 is 12 amino acids long. Looked up from germline, CDR1 is GTSNPN and CDR2 is SVGIG (reference sequence). Trimming took off 0 bases at V and 7 bases at J, with 7 bases between the two ends. CDR3 amino acids: CAWSVTENEQFF. DNA of the CDR3: TGTGCCTGGAGTGTAACGGAGAATGAGCAGTTCTTC.

The chain is built from TRBV20-1 and TRBJ1-5; 8 bases are shared with TRBD1. Germline CDR1 DFQATT, CDR2 SNEGSKA (reference sequence). This CDR3 region has 12 residues. Trimming removed 5 bases from V and 10 bases from J; junction bases left unmatched: 7. CDR3 amino acids: CSAGQGLEPQHF. In DNA, the CDR3 is TGCAGTGCTGGACAGGGACTGGAACCCCAGCATTTT.

V usage is TRBV29-1 and J usage is TRBJ2-7; D is perhaps TRBD2 (6 bases). The CDR3 is made up of 12 amino acids. Per the germline V gene, CDR1 is SQVTM and CDR2 is ANQGSEA. The V end lost 4 bases, the J end lost 4 bases, and 11 bases lay between the germline ends. DNA of the CDR3: TGCAGCGTTGGGGCGGGAACGTACGAGCAGTACTTC. Residues: CSVGAGTYEQYF.

This clonotype was found a few times. This sequence joins TRBV2 and TRBJ1-5; D is perhaps TRBD1 (5 bases). The germline gives CDR1 SNHLY, CDR2 FYNNEI. Trimming shortened V by 6 bases and J by 3 bases, and 15 bases separated the two germline ends. This CDR3 contains 15 residues. This CDR3 reads CASSGDGRSNQPQHF. CDR3 in DNA: TGTGCCAGCAGCGGGGACGGCCGATCCAATCAGCCCCAGCATTTT.

This clonotype occurred many times. This rearrangement joins TRBV12-3 or TRBV12-4 to TRBJ1-6; D unresolved. The CDR3 loop spans 14 amino acids. Trimming stripped 3 bases from V and 10 bases from J, with 13 bases between. In nucleotides, the CDR3 is TGTGCCAGCAGTTTCGCCCGGGGTCGCTCACCCCTCCACTTT. This encodes CASSFARGRSPLHF.

V is TRBV10-3 and J is TRBJ1-3; 9 nucleotides match TRBD1. Germline CDR1 is ENHRY and CDR2 is SYGVKD. The junction had 12 bases not matched to a gene; V was cut back by 4 bases and J by 2 bases. This CDR3 region has 18 residues. As DNA, the CDR3 is TGTGCCATCAGTGCGGGACAGGGTAGGAATTTGGCTGGAAACACCATATATTTT. It is translated as CAISAGQGRNLAGNTIYF.

This clonotype was counted at least ten times. The gene calls are TRBV4-2 and TRBJ2-1, with unresolved D. The CDR3 runs 11 residues. Trimming removed 8 bases from V and 6 bases from J, with 8 bases in between. CDR1 and CDR2 from the germline V gene are LGHNA and YNFKEQ. For the CDR3, the DNA is TGTGCCAGCCTGGGTTCCAATGAGCAGTTCTTC. Encoded protein: CASLGSNEQFF.

This sequence joins TRBV5-5 and TRBJ2-7; TRBD2 matches at 9 bases. The CDR3 totals 14 residues. In germline, CDR1 is SGHKS, CDR2 YYEKEE (reference sequence). Trimming cost V 2 bases and J 6 bases; bases outside gene matches: 6. CDR3 bases: TGTGCCAGCAGCTTCGGGGGACTAGCTGCCGAGCAGTACTTC. Translated, it gives CASSFGGLAAEQYF.

There are a few counts of this clonotype. The chain uses TRBV28 and TRBJ2-7; 8 bases agree with TRBD1. V dropped 5 bases and J dropped 2; count of bases not matched to a gene: 5. Germline V CDR1 and CDR2: MDHEN, SYDVKM. The CDR3 has 14 residues. DNA of the CDR3: TGTGCCAGCAGTGAGAGACAGGGGACCTACGAGCAGTACTTC. This gives the protein CASSERQGTYEQYF.

V and J are TRBV11-2 and TRBJ1-3, with D unresolved. The CDR3 runs 14 residues. From germline, CDR1 is SGHAT and CDR2 FQNNGV. The ends were cut back, 3 bases at V and 5 bases at J, with 11 bases in the middle. The CDR3 nucleotides read TGTGCCAGCAGCTTGGGCGGGAGTAGAAACACCATATATTTT. This sequence encodes CASSLGGSRNTIYF.

J is TRBJ2-7 and V is TRBV4-3; possibly TRBD2 for D (5 bases). The ends were cut back, 2 bases at V and 4 bases at J, with 18 bases in the middle. From germline, CDR1 is LGHNA and CDR2 YSLEER. CDR3 length equals 16 residues. CDR3 sequence (DNA): TGCGCCAGCAGCCAATCCAACTACATGGGGAGTTACGAGCAGTACTTC. Its protein product is CASSQSNYMGSYEQYF.

In its sample, this clonotype was seen many times. V usage is TRBV4-1 and J usage is TRBJ1-5; D not certain. This CDR3 is built from 14 residues. The V and J ends lost 4 bases and 8 bases respectively, with 15 bases between them. In germline, CDR1 is MGHRA, CDR2 YSYEKL. As DNA, the CDR3 is TGCGCCAGCAGCCTCCTCTTTATTGGGGAGCCCCAGCATTTT. Translating gives CASSLLFIGEPQHF.

In its sample, this clonotype was seen many times. The chain links TRBV12-3 or TRBV12-4 to TRBJ1-1; maybe TRBD1 (5 bases). The germline V and J ends were trimmed by 6 bases and 5 bases, with 19 bases remaining between them. The CDR3 consists of 15 residues. The CDR3 region has the DNA TGTGCCAGCAGCGAGGGGCCCGGAGGTGGTACTGAAGCTTTCTTT. This translates into CASSEGPGGGTEAFF.